This passage covers 3 T cell receptor beta chains from one sample sequenced in a study of CD8 T cell repertoires and HIV-1 epitope variants. Profiled with immunoSEQ multiplex PCR; TCRdb holds only in-frame clones, not every one. The data hold about 4,800 clones, with 66% observed a single time. Their antigens remain unidentified. Sequenced material: cultured CD8+ T cells derived from PBMCs. The receptors were sampled from a male donor with HIV.

The chain is built from TRBV28 and TRBJ2-2; 11 positions agree with TRBD2. Losses at the gene ends were 6 bases for V and 7 bases for J; bases not matched to a gene: 4. The length of the CDR3 is 14 residues. Germline assignment: CDR1 MDHEN and CDR2 SYDVKM. The CDR3 bases are TGTGCCAGCAGGGTGACTAGCGGGGTCGGGGAGCTGTTTTTT. It is translated as CASRVTSGVGELFF.

CDR3 DNA sequence: TGTGCCAGCAGCCAGTTGGTCACAGATACGCAGTATTTT. This gives the protein CASSQLVTDTQYF. The chain couples TRBV7-9 to TRBJ2-3; D unclear. This CDR3 region has 13 residues. V was shortened by 5 bases and J by 2 bases, with 8 bases between the two germline ends. Germline V gives CDR1 SEHNR, CDR2 FQNEAQ (reference sequence).

The chain couples TRBV11-2 to TRBJ2-7; 10 bases are shared with TRBD2. The trim removed 2 bases at V and 7 bases at J, leaving 14 bases unmatched. The germline CDR1 and CDR2 sequences are SGHAT and FQNNGV. The CDR3 totals 17 residues. CDR3 sequence: CASSLTPELAGVYEQYF. The CDR3 DNA is TGTGCCAGCAGCTTAACCCCGGAGCTAGCGGGAGTGTATGAGCAGTACTTC.